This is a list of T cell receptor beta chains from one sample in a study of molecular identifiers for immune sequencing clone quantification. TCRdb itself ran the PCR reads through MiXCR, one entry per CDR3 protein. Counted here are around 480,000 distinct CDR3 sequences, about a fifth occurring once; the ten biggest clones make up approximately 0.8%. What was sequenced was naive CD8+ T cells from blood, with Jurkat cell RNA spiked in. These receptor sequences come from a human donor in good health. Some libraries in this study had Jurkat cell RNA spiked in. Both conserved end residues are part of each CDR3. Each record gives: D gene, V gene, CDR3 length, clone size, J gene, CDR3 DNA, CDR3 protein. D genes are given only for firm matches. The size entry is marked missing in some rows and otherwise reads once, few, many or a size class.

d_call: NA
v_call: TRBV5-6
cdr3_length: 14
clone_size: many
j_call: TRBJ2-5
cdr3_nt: TGTGCCAGCAGCTCGCCTAGCGCGGGTCTGGCCCAGTACTTC
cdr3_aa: CASSSPSAGLAQYF

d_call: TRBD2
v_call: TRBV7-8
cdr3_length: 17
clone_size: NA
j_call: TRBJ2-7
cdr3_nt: TGTGCCAGCAGCTTAGTAATTAGCGGGGGGAGGTCCTACGAGCAGTACTTC
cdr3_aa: CASSLVISGGRSYEQYF

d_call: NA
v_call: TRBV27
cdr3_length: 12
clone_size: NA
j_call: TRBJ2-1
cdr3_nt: TGTGCCAGCGGACTACACCACAATGAGCAGTTCTTC
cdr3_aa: CASGLHHNEQFF

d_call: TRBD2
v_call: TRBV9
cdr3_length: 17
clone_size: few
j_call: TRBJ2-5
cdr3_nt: TGTGCCAGCAGCCCGAGCGGGGGTAGCGGGGGCCAAGAGACCCAGTACTTC
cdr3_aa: CASSPSGGSGGQETQYF

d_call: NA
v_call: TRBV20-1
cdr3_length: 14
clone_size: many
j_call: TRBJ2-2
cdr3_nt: TGCAGTGCTAGAGTGTGGACGAACACCGGGGAGCTGTTTTTT
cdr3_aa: CSARVWTNTGELFF

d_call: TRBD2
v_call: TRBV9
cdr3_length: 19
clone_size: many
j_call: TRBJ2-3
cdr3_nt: TGTGCCACCCACCTACGGGGAGCCCCGTCGGGAGGGCCCAAAGATACGCAGTATTTT
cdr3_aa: CATHLRGAPSGGPKDTQYF

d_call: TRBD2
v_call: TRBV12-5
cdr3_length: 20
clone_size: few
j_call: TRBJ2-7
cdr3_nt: TGTGCTAGTGGTTCGGGAGTGGTAAGACTAGCGGGAGCTCCAATCGTCGAGCAGTACTTC
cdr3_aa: CASGSGVVRLAGAPIVEQYF

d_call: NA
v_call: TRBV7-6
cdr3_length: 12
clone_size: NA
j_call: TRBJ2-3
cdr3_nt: TGTGCCAGCAGCTTGTTCGCAGATATGCAGTATTTT
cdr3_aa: CASSLFADMQYF

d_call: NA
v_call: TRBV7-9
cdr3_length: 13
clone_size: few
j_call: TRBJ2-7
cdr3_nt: TGTGCCGCAGGACCGGGGGAATCCTACGAGCAGTACTTC
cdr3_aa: CAAGPGESYEQYF

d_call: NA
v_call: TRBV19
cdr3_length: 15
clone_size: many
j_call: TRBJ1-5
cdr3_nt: TGTGCCAGTAGTACGGGGACTAGGGGCAATCAGCCCCAGCATTTT
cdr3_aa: CASSTGTRGNQPQHF

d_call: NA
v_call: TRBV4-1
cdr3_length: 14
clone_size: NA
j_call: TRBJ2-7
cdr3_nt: TGCGCCAGCAGCCAAGATTTAGGGTCCCACGAGCAGTACTTC
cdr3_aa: CASSQDLGSHEQYF

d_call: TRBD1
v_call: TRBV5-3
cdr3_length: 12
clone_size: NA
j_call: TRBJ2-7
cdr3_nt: TGTGCCAGCAGCATGACAGGGGCCGAGCAGTACTTC
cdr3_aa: CASSMTGAEQYF

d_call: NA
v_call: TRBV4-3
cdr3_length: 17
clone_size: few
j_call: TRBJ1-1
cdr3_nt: TGCGCCAGCAGCCAAGATCAGGGTCCGGGGATGAACACTGAAGCTTTCTTT
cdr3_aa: CASSQDQGPGMNTEAFF